Each of the 24 T cell receptor beta chains below was sequenced from the same sample in a study of blood T cell repertoires in COVID-19 (dated by TCRdb to between 2020 and 2021). The library was prepared using the immunoSEQ multiplex PCR assay. TCRdb mirrors the immuneACCESS table, restricted to in-frame sequences. Some clones are absent from its copies; in checked studies, under half trace to an unresolved V gene, and the reason for the others is unknown. The sample table contains some 150,000 clones; only one count was recorded for roughly 84% of them. Over 12% of the sample is held by the ten biggest clonotypes. The source material was PBMCs or T cells enriched from blood (not recorded which). These receptors all stem from a man between 45 and 60 years old who had recovered from COVID-19.

The V call is TRBV19, the J call TRBJ1-5; D unresolved. The germline CDR1 and CDR2 sequences are LNHDA and SQIVND (reference sequence). There are 14 residues in the CDR3. V gave up 4 bases and J gave up 5 bases, with 12 bases separating them. The CDR3 sequence: CASSNRNLYQPQHF. In DNA form, the CDR3 reads TGTGCCAGTAGTAACAGAAACCTTTATCAGCCCCAGCATTTT.

The chain uses TRBV5-1 and TRBJ2-3; TRBD2 matches 13 bases. Germline loops: CDR1 SGHRS, CDR2 YFSETQ. This CDR3 comprises 16 residues. V gave up 3 bases and J gave up 5 bases; unmatched junction bases: 6. The CDR3 region has the DNA TGCGCCAGCAGCTCAATAGGACTAGCGGGGGAAGATACGCAGTATTTT. Translating it yields CASSSIGLAGEDTQYF.

The gene calls are TRBV5-1 and TRBJ2-2; 11 nucleotides match TRBD2. The CDR3 sequence is 17 residues long. The V gene's germline CDR1 is SGHRS and CDR2 YFSETQ. J lost 5 bases, V lost 6 bases, and 12 bases had no gene match. The CDR3 spells CASTPPVAGGHTGELFF. The CDR3 DNA reads TGCGCCAGCACCCCCCCGGTAGCGGGGGGGCATACCGGGGAGCTGTTTTTT.

Comments on this clone: Other DNA sequences in this specimen translate into the identical CDR3. The V gene is TRBV19, the J gene TRBJ2-6, with 9 bases aligning to TRBD1. Trimming cost V 6 bases and J 0 bases; bases outside gene matches: 3. The CDR3 has 16 residues. Germline assignment: CDR1 LNHDA and CDR2 SQIVND (reference sequence). The CDR3 DNA reads as TGTGCCAGTAGGGGACAGGGAATCTCTGGGGCCAACGTCCTGACTTTC. Translated, it gives CASRGQGISGANVLTF. The full variable domain, in which reference TRBV19 and TRBJ2-6 provide the parts outside the CDR3, is DGGITQSPKYLFRKEGQNVTLSCEQNLNHDAMYWYRQDPGQGLRLIYYSQIVNDFQKGDIAEGYSVSREKKESFPLTVTSAQKNPTAFYLCASRGQGISGANVLTFGAGSRLTVL.

This clone was counted only a few times. This chain links TRBV6-5 with TRBJ2-7; 8 nucleotides match TRBD1. V shed 3 bases, J shed 5 bases, and the junction held 6 bases outside the gene matches. CDR3 length equals 14 residues. The germline V gene has CDR1 MNHEY and CDR2 SVGAGI. CDR3 coding DNA: TGTGCCAGCAGTTATGACAGGGGTCAGGACGAGCAGTACTTC. This gives the protein CASSYDRGQDEQYF.

The genes are TRBV11-3 and TRBJ2-5; TRBD1 matches at 7 bases. The CDR3 totals 14 residues. The V gene's germline CDR1 is SGHNT and CDR2 YENEEA. The junction had 2 bases not matched to a gene; V was cut back by 1 base and J by 3 bases. The CDR3 protein is CASSLVGTEETQYF. CDR3 coding DNA: TGTGCCAGCAGCTTAGTCGGGACAGAAGAGACCCAGTACTTC.

The DNA for the CDR3 is TGTGCCAGCAGCTCTTCTGGGGGGGCCGCAGATACGCAGTATTTT. It yields the protein CASSSSGGAADTQYF. The chain employs TRBV7-6 and TRBJ2-3, with a possible D match to TRBD2 (7 bases). Trimming shortened V by 4 bases and J by 4 bases, and 15 bases separated the two germline ends. CDR3 length: 15 amino acids. Germline lookup yields CDR1 SGHVS and CDR2 FNYEAQ.

This chain connects TRBV6-5 to TRBJ2-1, with 11 bases lining up with TRBD2. The CDR3 loop spans 15 amino acids. The germline V gene encodes CDR1 MNHEY and CDR2 SVGAGI. With V trimmed by 6 bases and J by 2 bases, 3 bases remained unmatched. In DNA, the CDR3 is TGTGCCAGCAGGGGTAGCGGGGGGGCCTACAATGAGCAGTTCTTC. Residues: CASRGSGGAYNEQFF.

The chain is built from TRBV5-1 and TRBJ1-5; TRBD1 matches 7 bases. The ends lost 0 bases at V and 3 bases at J; junction bases unmatched: 3. Germline V gene lookup returns CDR1 SGHRS and CDR2 YFSETQ. CDR3 length equals 15 residues. The CDR3 DNA follows: TGCGCCAGCAGCTTGGGGGACAGACCCAATCAGCCCCAGCATTTT. Its translation is CASSLGDRPNQPQHF.

J is TRBJ1-1 and V is TRBV30; the D is unclear. V lost 2 bases and J 4 bases, leaving 8 bases between the germline ends. The CDR3 contains 12 residues. In germline, CDR1 is GTSNPN, CDR2 SVGIG (reference sequence). CDR3 in amino acids: CAWSRGFTEAFF. The DNA of the CDR3 is TGTGCCTGGAGTCGAGGTTTCACTGAAGCTTTCTTT.

In its sample, this clone was seen once. Lacking the conserved final phenylalanine or tryptophan, this CDR3 likely reflects a read error. It is unclear where the CDR3 begins or ends on the DNA, so no DNA is shown, and the CDR3 is as TCRdb lists it. The chain is built from TRBV28 and TRBJ2-7; no check of the table's D call, TRBD1, against the DNA was made. The germline gives CDR1 MDHEN, CDR2 SYDVKM. The CDR3 is 11 residues long, ends included. CDR3 in amino acids: CASSLPGTNTT.

CDR3 nucleotides: TGTGCCAGCAGACCGGGACAGGGGGCGAGGGTCACTGAAGCTTTCTTT. Residues: CASRPGQGARVTEAFF. V and J are TRBV27 and TRBJ1-1; 12 bases match TRBD1. CDR1 and CDR2 (germline): MNHEY, SMNVEV (reference sequence). This CDR3 region has 16 residues. With V trimmed by 6 bases and J by 4 bases, 9 bases remained unmatched.

V is TRBV10-3 and J is TRBJ2-7; D perhaps matches TRBD2 (6 bases). The CDR3 runs 14 residues. Germline CDR1 and CDR2: ENHRY and SYGVKD. Trimming left V 0 bases short and J 3 bases short, with 9 bases between. CDR3 region: CAISESDYYYEQYF. DNA of the CDR3: TGTGCCATCAGTGAGTCGGACTACTACTACGAGCAGTACTTC.

This chain links TRBV19 with TRBJ2-2; possible D gene TRBD1, 5 bases. The CDR3 runs 18 residues. CDR1 LNHDA and CDR2 SQIVND come from the germline V gene (reference sequence). The ends were cut back, 3 bases at V and 3 bases at J, with 20 bases in the middle. The CDR3 loop reads CASSIGPGRFPYTGELFF. The CDR3 DNA follows: TGTGCCAGTAGTATTGGTCCAGGGCGCTTTCCTTACACCGGGGAGCTGTTTTTT.

This sequence joins TRBV3-1 (or the pseudogene TRBV3-2) and TRBJ1-2; D call uncertain. CDR1 and CDR2 (germline): LGHDT, YNNKEL (reference sequence). This CDR3 is built from 16 residues. With 0 bases removed from V and 6 bases from J, the gap between germline ends came to 17 bases. The DNA of the CDR3 is TGTGCCAGCAGCCAAGAATATGTCCGGGTTGTTCATGGCTACACCTTC. Encoded protein: CASSQEYVRVVHGYTF.

This chain links TRBV27 with TRBJ1-6; D is undetermined. CDR1 and CDR2 (germline): MNHEY, SMNVEV (reference sequence). The ends were cut back, 3 bases at V and 9 bases at J, with 9 bases in the middle. The CDR3 loop spans 13 amino acids. The CDR3: CASSFIAGSPLHF. The CDR3 DNA reads TGTGCCAGCAGTTTTATTGCGGGTTCACCCCTCCACTTT.

The chain carries TRBV29-1 and TRBJ1-1; D gene unclear. The germline V and J ends were trimmed by 0 bases and 8 bases, with 7 bases remaining between them. Germline loops: CDR1 SQVTM, CDR2 ANQGSEA. The CDR3 covers 11 residues. CDR3 DNA: TGCAGCGTTGAAGATCCAGGAGAAGCTTTCTTT. Its translation: CSVEDPGEAFF.

V and J are TRBV2 and TRBJ1-5, with 7 bases aligning to TRBD1. Germline CDR1 and CDR2: SNHLY and FYNNEI. CDR3 length equals 15 residues. V lost 6 bases and J lost 2; bases outside the gene matches: 7. The CDR3 sequence is CASRLTGTRNQPQHF. Here the CDR3 DNA reads TGTGCCAGCAGACTGACAGGGACCCGCAATCAGCCCCAGCATTTT.

The chain uses TRBV25-1 and TRBJ1-6, with D perhaps matching TRBD1 (6 bases). CDR3 size: 16 residues. Trimming cost V 2 bases and J 7 bases, with 15 bases left between them. The germline gives CDR1 MGHDK, CDR2 SYGVNS. Here the CDR3 reads CASSEITGLNNSPLHF. DNA for the CDR3: TGTGCCAGCAGTGAAATAACAGGGTTGAACAATTCACCCCTCCACTTT.

The chain recombines TRBV4-1 with TRBJ2-5; D may be TRBD2 (6 bases). V was cut by 1 base and J by 2 bases, with 8 bases left in between. The CDR3 length is 14 residues. Per germline, CDR1 MGHRA and CDR2 YSYEKL. CDR3 DNA sequence: TGCGCCAGCAGCCAAGGCGGGACTCAAGAGACCCAGTACTTC. Encoded protein: CASSQGGTQETQYF.

The rearrangement links TRBV4-1 to TRBJ1-2; TRBD1 might be the D (6 bases). The CDR3 covers 16 residues. Germline CDR1 and CDR2: MGHRA and YSYEKL. V dropped 0 bases and J dropped 4 bases, with 15 bases sitting between them. The CDR3 protein is CASSQDGGAYSYGYTF. The CDR3 DNA is TGCGCCAGCAGCCAAGATGGGGGGGCTTACTCCTATGGCTACACCTTC.

This chain connects TRBV5-5 to TRBJ1-6; 10 bases align to TRBD1. The ends lost 3 bases at V and 8 bases at J; junction bases unmatched: 8. The CDR3 sequence is 16 residues long. The germline CDR1 and CDR2 sequences are SGHKS and YYEKEE (reference sequence). The CDR3 loop is CASSWGTGVVHSPLHF. Written as DNA, the CDR3 is TGTGCCAGCAGCTGGGGGACAGGGGTCGTGCATTCACCCCTCCACTTT.

This clone was observed a handful of times. V is TRBV14 and J is TRBJ1-2; D is ambiguous. The germline V gene encodes CDR1 SGHDN and CDR2 FVKESK. CDR3 length equals 13 residues. V was shortened by 4 bases and J by 4 bases, with 10 bases between the two germline ends. Here the CDR3 reads CASSRRGPYGYTF. The CDR3, as DNA: TGTGCCAGCAGCCGCCGCGGGCCCTATGGCTACACCTTC. Together with reference TRBV14 and TRBJ1-2, the CDR3 gives the full variable domain: EAGVTQFPSHSVIEKGQTVTLRCDPISGHDNLYWYRRVMGKEIKFLLHFVKESKQDESGMPNNRFLAERTGGTYSTLKVQPAELEDSGVYFCASSRRGPYGYTFGSGTRLTVV.

This clone has a single count. The V call is TRBV29-1, the J call TRBJ1-1; possibly TRBD1 for D (6 bases). CDR1 is SQVTM and CDR2 is ANQGSEA in the germline V gene. V was clipped by 7 bases and J by 2 bases, with 11 bases between them. The CDR3 totals 12 residues. The chain's CDR3 is CSADRINTEAFF. DNA for the CDR3: TGCAGCGCCGACAGGATAAACACTGAAGCTTTCTTT.